This T cell receptor (beta chain) was recovered during a study of blood T cell repertoires in COVID-19. About the research overall: Samples representing acute and convalescent COVID-19 were sourced from the United States, Italy and Spain. Sources were T cells, B-cell-depleted T cells, or PBMCs; the material itself was cDNA or gDNA.

This clone was seen more than once but under ten times. This CDR3 is built from 14 residues. J was trimmed by 0 bases and V by 6 bases; bases with no gene match: 5. CDR1 is KGHSH, CDR2 LQKENI, per germline. The protocol was immunoSEQ multiplex PCR, while the TCRdb copy is restricted to in-frame clones and leaves out a portion. This table has fewer than 350,000 clones, around 86% appearing once. Cohort assignment relied on participant-reported clinical history. Two consecutive negative NP/OP PCR tests, clearance, or resolved symptoms defined Cohort 3 recovery. The clonotype was recovered from a woman between 40 and 55 years old who had recovered from COVID-19. This chain joins TRBV18 and TRBJ2-7; 7 bases map to TRBD2. The specimen was PBMCs or T cells enriched from blood (not recorded which). The CDR3 sequence is CASSPAGNSYEQYF. The CDR3 bases are TGTGCCAGCTCTCCAGCGGGGAACTCCTACGAGCAGTACTTC.